A few counts support the clone carrying this TCR beta chain. The V gene's germline CDR1 is WSHSY and CDR2 SAAADI. The CDR3 runs 14 residues. V shed 2 bases, J shed 6 bases, and the junction held 4 bases outside the gene matches. This entry comes from a study of regulatory T cells in long-lasting Graves disease. The wider study: Antithyroid drug intake by newly diagnosed Graves' patients had lasted under 3 months.

Construction of the TCR beta libraries employed iRepertoire HTBI primers in conjunction with Arm-PCR of CDR3 regions. TCRdb redid the calling of the multiplex PCR reads with MiXCR, one entry per CDR3 protein. The sample shows about 540,000 distinct CDR3 sequences, roughly 14% of them seen only once. Indicated time point: newly diagnosed GD, antithyroid drugs for less than 3 months. The TCR library was made from RNA extracted from PBMCs. This sample also appeared in a second study, on T cells in Graves' hyperthyroidism and ophthalmopathy.

The chain recombines TRBV10-2 with TRBJ1-5; 7 bases fit TRBD1. The TCR sequence derives from a man younger than 45 with Graves disease. This material consisted of peripheral blood mononuclear cells (PBMCs), taken at new diagnosis, from a patient treated with antithyroid drugs. The CDR3 is CASSETQGTQPQHF. CDR3 in DNA: TGCGCCAGCAGTGAGACACAGGGGACTCAGCCCCAGCATTTT.